Reported below is one T cell receptor (beta chain). Its antigen is not identified. The data derive from a study of early stage breast cancer tumors. Only in-frame clones appear in the TCRdb table, and some are missing; sequencing was by immunoSEQ multiplex PCR. The sample shows approximately 75,000 clones, approximately 80% of them seen only once. Findings and limits, study-wide: In about 90% of the 16 patients, blood comparison separated tumor from normal breast.

The CDR3 extends over 13 amino acids. Trimming shortened V by 5 bases and J by 9 bases, and 18 bases separated the two germline ends. The germline CDR1 and CDR2 sequences are SGHRS and YFSETQ. The TCR was taken from a middle-aged person with breast cancer. V usage is TRBV5-1 and J usage is TRBJ2-7; possibly TRBD2 for D (6 bases). Specimen: blood. The CDR3: CASRRRVDGVQYF. In nucleotides, the CDR3 is TGCGCCAGCAGGAGGAGGGTTGATGGCGTGCAGTACTTC.